The 4 T cell receptor beta chains below all came from one sample that was sequenced in a study of beta chain features in type 1 diabetes. Expressed TCRB transcripts got sequenced, as all isolated RNA was reverse transcribed. The repertoire was sequenced with immunoSEQ multiplex PCR; TCRdb's copy has only in-frame clones and lacks some. The table shows roughly 240,000 clones, with roughly two thirds occurring only once. Sequenced input: naive CD4+ T cells from blood. The receptors originated from a man aged 25 to 45 in good health.

The chain employs TRBV29-1 and TRBJ2-5; D unclear. The germline CDR1 and CDR2 sequences are SQVTM and ANQGSEA. The CDR3 loop spans 13 amino acids. V lost 3 bases, J lost 5 bases, and 13 bases lay in between. The DNA of the CDR3 is TGCAGCGTTGACCGGCAGTTAGTGGAGACCCAGTACTTC. Translation: CSVDRQLVETQYF.

CDR3 amino acids: CSVEDPVRPTQYF. The CDR3 nucleotides read TGCAGCGTTGAAGATCCGGTCCGGCCGACCCAGTACTTC. The rearrangement links TRBV29-1 to TRBJ2-5, with D unclear. CDR1 is SQVTM and CDR2 is ANQGSEA in the germline V gene. The CDR3 has 13 amino acids. The V and J ends lost 0 bases and 7 bases respectively, with 12 bases between them.

This clone came up a few times. V gene TRBV29-1 combines with J gene TRBJ2-7; D is tentatively TRBD1 or TRBD2 (5 bases each). Trimming removed 4 bases at V and 4 bases at J, with 17 bases between. CDR1 and CDR2 from the germline V gene are SQVTM and ANQGSEA. The CDR3 is made up of 14 amino acids. CDR3 amino acids: CSVVYRDRNYEQYF. CDR3 DNA sequence: TGCAGCGTTGTTTACCGGGACCGGAATTACGAGCAGTACTTC.

The rearrangement joins TRBV30 to TRBJ1-1, with D hard to call. The CDR3 runs 12 residues. Trimming removed 2 bases at V and 0 bases at J, with 4 bases between. The germline V gene has CDR1 GTSNPN and CDR2 SVGIG (reference sequence). The CDR3 region is CAWSRVNTEAFF. CDR3 nucleotides: TGTGCCTGGAGTCGGGTGAACACTGAAGCTTTCTTT.